The source of this TCR beta chain is a study of response to subunit inactivated influenza vaccine (dated by TCRdb to the late 2010s). Context from the whole study: To follow how T cells responded to a trivalent subunit inactivated influenza vaccine, the researchers relied on deep quantitative profiling of the T cell receptor repertoire. Paper-wide results and their limitations: The authors proposed that each seasonal influenza vaccination may bring in only a limited number of new T cells.

The library was made by RT-PCR. The run used an Illumina HiSeq 2500. In TCRdb, the public reads were trimmed at Q25 with fastp and aligned with MiXCR, with productive beta chains retained. When rows share a CDR3 protein, they turn into one entry using the most common DNA and genes. The sample table contains hundreds of thousands of distinct CDR3 sequences; only one count was recorded for approximately 7.7% of them. The ten most abundant clones make up 10% to 15% of the sample. Only a few counts were recorded for this clonotype. Its binding antigen is unknown. Within one base of it there is no much larger clone, and no base qualities were kept. This TCR was recovered from a man aged 50 to 75 who received an inactivated influenza vaccine. Donor details come from another sample of the same person, matched by shared clones. This sample comprised PBMCs from blood, obtained around 25 months after vaccination.

In nucleotide form, the sequence is TGTGCCAGCAGTGCAACAGGGGGCACTGAAGCTTTCTTT. It specifies CASSATGGTEAFF. This chain is built from TRBV12-3 or TRBV12-4 and TRBJ1-1; 8 bases in the junction line up with TRBD1. The CDR3 sequence holds 13 residues, the cysteine and phenylalanine included. Of all the DNA, just the CDR3 is kept, 39 bases in frame from base 1. Trimming takes 5 bases off V and 4 bases off J; junction bases not matched to a gene: 3.